This is a list of T cell receptor beta chains from one sample in a study of T cells in Graves' hyperthyroidism and ophthalmopathy. Each CDR3 protein is one row after TCRdb ran MiXCR on the multiplex PCR reads. The table has around 490,000 distinct CDR3 sequences, less than 20% seen once; the top ten hold 40% to 50%. The sequenced material came from blood. The receptor set was obtained from a man aged 35 to 55 with Graves' ophthalmopathy. Both conserved end residues are part of each CDR3. The order of the fields is V gene, J gene, clone size, D gene, CDR3 protein, CDR3 DNA. A D gene is named only where the DNA matches it firmly. A clone size is listed for some rows: how often the clone was seen (once, few, many), or a class if it is expanded.

v_call: TRBV28
j_call: TRBJ1-1
clone_size: many
d_call: NA
cdr3_aa: CASASGWGAFF
cdr3_nt: TGTGCCAGCGCCTCAGGGTGGGGGGCTTTCTTT

v_call: TRBV28
j_call: TRBJ2-5
clone_size: many
d_call: TRBD1
cdr3_aa: CASSLYGQGKTQYF
cdr3_nt: TGTGCCAGCAGTTTATACGGACAGGGGAAAACCCAGTACTTC

v_call: TRBV4-3
j_call: TRBJ2-5
clone_size: NA
d_call: NA
cdr3_aa: CASSQVIFRETQYF
cdr3_nt: TGCGCCAGCAGCCAAGTAATTTTTAGGGAGACCCAGTACTTC

v_call: TRBV20-1
j_call: TRBJ2-5
clone_size: many
d_call: NA
cdr3_aa: CSARISETQYF
cdr3_nt: TGCAGTGCTAGGATCTCGGAGACCCAGTACTTC

v_call: TRBV20-1
j_call: TRBJ2-5
clone_size: few
d_call: NA
cdr3_aa: CSAPRQESQETQYF
cdr3_nt: TGCAGTGCCCCCCGACAGGAGAGCCAAGAGACCCAGTACTTC

v_call: TRBV20-1
j_call: TRBJ1-1
clone_size: few
d_call: NA
cdr3_aa: CSAGLLERAFF
cdr3_nt: TGCAGTGCTGGACTTTTAGAAAGGGCTTTCTTT

v_call: TRBV7-3
j_call: TRBJ1-1
clone_size: many
d_call: TRBD1
cdr3_aa: CASSLTGGASSTEAFF
cdr3_nt: TGTGCCAGCAGCCTAACAGGGGGCGCATCCAGCACTGAAGCTTTCTTT

v_call: TRBV20-1
j_call: TRBJ2-3
clone_size: many
d_call: TRBD2
cdr3_aa: CSAKGLAGATDTQYF
cdr3_nt: TGCAGTGCTAAGGGACTAGCGGGAGCAACAGATACGCAGTATTTT

v_call: TRBV28
j_call: TRBJ2-5
clone_size: NA
d_call: NA
cdr3_aa: CASTRLEAGETQYF
cdr3_nt: TGTGCCAGCACCCGGTTGGAGGCGGGAGAGACCCAGTACTTC

v_call: TRBV12-3/TRBV12-4
j_call: TRBJ2-5
clone_size: NA
d_call: NA
cdr3_aa: CASTPPGAQETQYF
cdr3_nt: TGTGCCAGCACACCTCCGGGAGCTCAAGAGACCCAGTACTTC

v_call: TRBV4-2
j_call: TRBJ2-7
clone_size: few
d_call: NA
cdr3_aa: CASSQEGPGSYEQYF
cdr3_nt: TGTGCCAGCAGCCAAGAAGGGCCTGGAAGCTACGAGCAGTACTTC

v_call: TRBV5-1
j_call: TRBJ2-7
clone_size: NA
d_call: NA
cdr3_aa: CASSLKGPGEQYF
cdr3_nt: TGCGCCAGCAGCTTGAAGGGACCGGGTGAGCAGTACTTC

v_call: TRBV28
j_call: TRBJ1-2
clone_size: NA
d_call: NA
cdr3_aa: CASRGQFNGYTF
cdr3_nt: TGTGCCAGCAGGGGACAATTCAATGGCTACACCTTC

v_call: TRBV28
j_call: TRBJ1-1
clone_size: many
d_call: NA
cdr3_aa: CASRFSGVPNTEAFF
cdr3_nt: TGTGCCAGCAGATTTTCAGGGGTACCTAACACTGAAGCTTTCTTT

v_call: TRBV20-1
j_call: TRBJ2-3
clone_size: many
d_call: TRBD2
cdr3_aa: CSAFIAGGTDTQYF
cdr3_nt: TGCAGTGCTTTTATAGCGGGTGGCACAGATACGCAGTATTTT

v_call: TRBV6-1
j_call: TRBJ1-2
clone_size: few
d_call: NA
cdr3_aa: CASTPIGGLEGYTF
cdr3_nt: TGTGCCAGCACCCCTATCGGAGGCCTCGAGGGCTACACCTTC

v_call: TRBV10-3
j_call: TRBJ2-7
clone_size: NA
d_call: NA
cdr3_aa: CAISEPGTSPSYEQYF
cdr3_nt: TGTGCCATCAGTGAGCCAGGGACCTCTCCCTCCTACGAGCAGTACTTC

v_call: TRBV12-3/TRBV12-4
j_call: TRBJ2-5
clone_size: many
d_call: TRBD1
cdr3_aa: CASSYAGGKKTQYF
cdr3_nt: TGTGCCAGCAGCTATGCAGGGGGCAAAAAGACCCAGTACTTC

v_call: TRBV28
j_call: TRBJ2-1
clone_size: many
d_call: NA
cdr3_aa: CASSLRQTPYNEQFF
cdr3_nt: TGTGCCAGCAGTTTACGACAGACCCCGTACAATGAGCAGTTCTTC

v_call: TRBV7-8
j_call: TRBJ2-2
clone_size: few
d_call: TRBD2
cdr3_aa: CASSLILAGAPGELFF
cdr3_nt: TGTGCCAGCAGCTTAATCTTAGCGGGAGCCCCCGGGGAGCTGTTTTTT

v_call: TRBV7-3
j_call: TRBJ1-6
clone_size: few
d_call: NA
cdr3_aa: CASSRQWDSPLHF
cdr3_nt: TGTGCCAGCAGCCGACAGTGGGACTCACCCCTCCACTTT

v_call: TRBV20-1
j_call: TRBJ1-2
clone_size: NA
d_call: NA
cdr3_aa: CSAKNRDGDYGYTF
cdr3_nt: TGCAGTGCTAAAAACCGGGACGGAGACTATGGCTACACCTTC

v_call: TRBV10-3
j_call: TRBJ2-1
clone_size: many
d_call: TRBD2
cdr3_aa: CAISNMGTSVSEQFF
cdr3_nt: TGTGCCATCAGTAATATGGGGACTAGCGTTAGTGAGCAGTTCTTC

v_call: TRBV2
j_call: TRBJ2-1
clone_size: NA
d_call: NA
cdr3_aa: CASSEVAPPFSEQFF
cdr3_nt: TGTGCCAGCAGTGAAGTTGCGCCACCTTTCTCTGAGCAGTTCTTC

v_call: TRBV5-1
j_call: TRBJ1-1
clone_size: NA
d_call: NA
cdr3_aa: CASSLTPPGANTEAFF
cdr3_nt: TGCGCCAGCAGCTTGACTCCTCCCGGGGCGAACACTGAAGCTTTCTTT

v_call: TRBV3-1
j_call: TRBJ1-1
clone_size: many
d_call: NA
cdr3_aa: CASSQVGRGIKAFF
cdr3_nt: TGTGCCAGCAGCCAAGTGGGGCGCGGGATAAAAGCTTTCTTT

v_call: TRBV6-1
j_call: TRBJ1-6
clone_size: NA
d_call: NA
cdr3_aa: CASSIRAGANSPLHF
cdr3_nt: TGTGCCAGCTCGATCCGAGCAGGGGCTAATTCACCCCTCCACTTT

v_call: TRBV30
j_call: TRBJ1-5
clone_size: NA
d_call: NA
cdr3_aa: CAWSGGRNQPQHF
cdr3_nt: TGTGCCTGGAGTGGCGGACGGAATCAGCCCCAGCATTTT

v_call: TRBV12-3/TRBV12-4
j_call: TRBJ1-3
clone_size: few
d_call: NA
cdr3_aa: CASSSPRHPSGNTIYF
cdr3_nt: TGTGCCAGCAGCTCCCCTCGTCACCCCTCTGGAAACACCATATATTTT

v_call: TRBV4-2
j_call: TRBJ1-6
clone_size: many
d_call: NA
cdr3_aa: CASSLATVGDNSPLHF
cdr3_nt: TGTGCCAGCAGCCTGGCGACGGTGGGGGATAATTCACCCCTCCACTTT

v_call: TRBV3-1
j_call: TRBJ1-1
clone_size: many
d_call: NA
cdr3_aa: CASSPSPEGAEAFF
cdr3_nt: TGTGCCAGCAGCCCCTCTCCGGAGGGGGCTGAAGCTTTCTTT

v_call: TRBV5-1
j_call: TRBJ1-2
clone_size: NA
d_call: NA
cdr3_aa: CASSEYPGRPNYGYTF
cdr3_nt: TGCGCCAGCAGTGAGTACCCGGGACGGCCTAACTATGGCTACACCTTC

v_call: TRBV6-1
j_call: TRBJ1-6
clone_size: few
d_call: TRBD1
cdr3_aa: CASSTGQGMSPLHF
cdr3_nt: TGTGCCAGCAGTACGGGACAGGGTATGTCACCCCTCCACTTT

v_call: TRBV20-1
j_call: TRBJ1-1
clone_size: few
d_call: NA
cdr3_aa: CSAAGGFGPETEAFF
cdr3_nt: TGCAGTGCTGCGGGTGGATTCGGCCCGGAGACTGAAGCTTTCTTT

v_call: TRBV5-1
j_call: TRBJ2-3
clone_size: NA
d_call: TRBD2
cdr3_aa: CASSLGTSGAPRETQYF
cdr3_nt: TGCGCCAGCAGCTTGGGGACTAGCGGGGCCCCAAGGGAGACGCAGTATTTT

v_call: TRBV30
j_call: TRBJ2-7
clone_size: many
d_call: NA
cdr3_aa: CAWSVDIDEQYF
cdr3_nt: TGTGCCTGGAGTGTAGATATCGACGAGCAGTACTTC

v_call: TRBV18
j_call: TRBJ2-1
clone_size: NA
d_call: TRBD2
cdr3_aa: CASSPGGASGAYNEQFF
cdr3_nt: TGTGCCAGCTCACCCGGGGGGGCGAGCGGAGCCTACAATGAGCAGTTCTTC

v_call: TRBV5-1
j_call: TRBJ1-2
clone_size: many
d_call: TRBD1
cdr3_aa: CASSLGDRDGYTF
cdr3_nt: TGCGCCAGCAGCTTGGGGGACAGGGATGGCTACACCTTC

v_call: TRBV19
j_call: TRBJ1-3
clone_size: NA
d_call: NA
cdr3_aa: CASSVTGSLSGNTIYF
cdr3_nt: TGTGCCAGTAGTGTTACCGGGTCTCTCTCTGGAAACACCATATATTTT

v_call: TRBV7-6
j_call: TRBJ2-1
clone_size: NA
d_call: TRBD1
cdr3_aa: CASSATGDEQFF
cdr3_nt: TGTGCCAGCAGCGCGACAGGGGACGAGCAGTTCTTC

v_call: TRBV7-9
j_call: TRBJ2-7
clone_size: many
d_call: NA
cdr3_aa: CASSLRERYEQYF
cdr3_nt: TGTGCCAGCAGTCTCCGGGAGAGGTACGAGCAGTACTTC

v_call: TRBV3-1
j_call: TRBJ2-7
clone_size: few
d_call: TRBD2
cdr3_aa: CASSQDGGGPYEQYF
cdr3_nt: TGTGCCAGCAGCCAAGATGGCGGGGGGCCCTACGAGCAGTACTTC

v_call: TRBV6-1
j_call: TRBJ1-1
clone_size: many
d_call: NA
cdr3_aa: CASSEGTLRAFF
cdr3_nt: TGTGCCAGCAGTGAGGGGACCTTAAGGGCTTTCTTT

v_call: TRBV27
j_call: TRBJ1-1
clone_size: NA
d_call: NA
cdr3_aa: CASISGPGEAFF
cdr3_nt: TGTGCCAGCATATCGGGGCCAGGTGAAGCTTTCTTT

v_call: TRBV5-6
j_call: TRBJ1-6
clone_size: few
d_call: NA
cdr3_aa: CASSLELNSPLHF
cdr3_nt: TGTGCCAGCAGCTTGGAGCTGAATTCACCCCTCCACTTT

v_call: TRBV5-1
j_call: TRBJ2-5
clone_size: NA
d_call: TRBD1
cdr3_aa: CASSQGDREPETQYF
cdr3_nt: TGCGCCAGCAGCCAGGGGGACAGGGAACCGGAGACCCAGTACTTC

v_call: TRBV7-2
j_call: TRBJ2-5
clone_size: NA
d_call: NA
cdr3_aa: CASSWGVRETQYF
cdr3_nt: TGTGCCAGCAGCTGGGGGGTGAGGGAGACCCAGTACTTC

v_call: TRBV7-9
j_call: TRBJ2-1
clone_size: NA
d_call: NA
cdr3_aa: CASSLVPSGSYNEQFF
cdr3_nt: TGTGCCAGCAGCTTAGTCCCCAGCGGTTCCTACAATGAGCAGTTCTTC

v_call: TRBV19
j_call: TRBJ2-3
clone_size: few
d_call: TRBD2
cdr3_aa: CASSIYRDYRDTQYF
cdr3_nt: TGTGCCAGTAGTATATACCGGGACTACAGGGATACGCAGTATTTT

v_call: TRBV18
j_call: TRBJ1-2
clone_size: NA
d_call: NA
cdr3_aa: CAGSSQPHGYTF
cdr3_nt: TGTGCCGGCTCATCTCAACCTCATGGCTACACCTTC

v_call: TRBV6-1
j_call: TRBJ2-1
clone_size: NA
d_call: NA
cdr3_aa: CASNRRGAEDEQFF
cdr3_nt: TGTGCCAGCAACCGAAGGGGGGCAGAGGATGAGCAGTTCTTC

v_call: TRBV7-2
j_call: TRBJ2-3
clone_size: many
d_call: TRBD2
cdr3_aa: CASSFTSGTADTQYF
cdr3_nt: TGTGCCAGCAGCTTTACTAGCGGGACAGCAGATACGCAGTATTTT